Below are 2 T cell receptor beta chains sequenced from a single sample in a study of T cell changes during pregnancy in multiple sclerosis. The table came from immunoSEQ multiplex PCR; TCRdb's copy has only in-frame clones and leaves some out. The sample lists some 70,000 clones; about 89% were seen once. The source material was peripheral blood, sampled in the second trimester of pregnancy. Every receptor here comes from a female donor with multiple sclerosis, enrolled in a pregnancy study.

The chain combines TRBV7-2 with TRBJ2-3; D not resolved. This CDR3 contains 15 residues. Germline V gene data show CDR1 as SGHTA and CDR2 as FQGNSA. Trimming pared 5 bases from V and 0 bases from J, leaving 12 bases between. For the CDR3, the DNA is TGTGCCAGCAGCGTAGGCGCGTATAGCACAGATACGCAGTATTTT. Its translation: CASSVGAYSTDTQYF. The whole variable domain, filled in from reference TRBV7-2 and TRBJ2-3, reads GAGVSQSPSNKVTEKGKDVELRCDPISGHTALYWYRQSLGQGLEFLIYFQGNSAPDKSGLPSDRFSAERTGGSVSTLTIQRTQQEDSAVYLCASSVGAYSTDTQYFGPGTRLTVL.

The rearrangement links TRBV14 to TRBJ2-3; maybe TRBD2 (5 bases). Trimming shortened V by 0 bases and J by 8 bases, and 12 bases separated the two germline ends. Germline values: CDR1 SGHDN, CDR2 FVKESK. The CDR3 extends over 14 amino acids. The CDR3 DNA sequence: TGTGCCAGCAGCCAAGAAGCGACTATGGGTACGCAGTATTTT. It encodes CASSQEATMGTQYF.